The 8 T cell receptor beta chains reported below all come from one sample, sequenced in a study of T cell responses to AZD1222 COVID-19 vaccine. Some clones are missing from TCRdb's copy, which holds only in-frame ones; the method was immunoSEQ multiplex PCR. The sample yields roughly 200,000 clones, roughly 92% seen once. The sample consisted of peripheral blood, taken 28 days after the second AZD1222 dose. These receptors were collected from an adult who received the AZD1222 COVID-19 vaccine.

The chain carries TRBV5-1 and TRBJ2-5; 7 bases line up with TRBD1. Germline V gene sequence: CDR1 SGHRS, CDR2 YFSETQ. V trimming: 4 bases; J trimming: 1 base; junction bases outside the gene matches: 7. This CDR3 is built from 15 residues. CDR3 protein: CASSAVQGPQETQYF. CDR3 nucleotides: TGCGCCAGCAGCGCGGTACAGGGGCCCCAAGAGACCCAGTACTTC.

The chain joins TRBV5-1 to TRBJ1-4; the match to TRBD1 covers 8 bases. This CDR3 region has 14 residues. The J segment lost 8 bases and the V segment lost 3 bases, leaving 6 bases of the junction unmatched. CDR1 is SGHRS, CDR2 YFSETQ, per germline. CDR3 amino acids: CASSYGQGDEKLFF. CDR3 DNA: TGCGCCAGCAGCTACGGACAGGGTGACGAAAAACTGTTTTTT. The whole variable domain, remainder taken from reference TRBV5-1 and TRBJ1-4, is KAGVTQTPRYLIKTRGQQVTLSCSPISGHRSVSWYQQTPGQGLQFLFEYFSETQRNKGNFPGRFSGRQFSNSRSEMNVSTLELGDSALYLCASSYGQGDEKLFFGSGTQLSVL.

The chain recombines TRBV19 with TRBJ2-6, with a tentative D call TRBD1 (5 bases). CDR1 and CDR2 from the germline V gene are LNHDA and SQIVND (reference sequence). Trimming removed 5 bases from V and 3 bases from J, with 11 bases in between. CDR3 length equals 15 residues. The CDR3 region is CASSEQTVGANVLTF. The CDR3 DNA sequence: TGTGCCAGTAGTGAACAGACAGTTGGGGCCAACGTCCTGACTTTC.

J is TRBJ1-3 and V is TRBV13; TRBD1 is a possible D gene (6 bases). The V and J ends lost 6 bases and 5 bases respectively, with 14 bases between them. The CDR3 has 14 amino acids. CDR1 is PRHDT and CDR2 is FYEKMQ in the germline V gene (reference sequence). This chain's CDR3 is CASRTGADRNTIYF. The CDR3 DNA sequence: TGTGCCAGCAGAACGGGGGCGGATAGAAACACCATATATTTT.

This clone has a single count. The CDR3 region has the DNA TGTGCCACCAGCAGAGATCTGTCAGGGACCCAGCCCCAGCATTTT. It is translated as CATSRDLSGTQPQHF. The chain combines TRBV15 with TRBJ1-5; possible D gene TRBD1, 5 bases. Germline values: CDR1 LNHNV, CDR2 YYDKDF (reference sequence). The CDR3 is 15 residues long. V lost 0 bases and J lost 7, with 13 bases in between.

This chain joins TRBV11-1 and TRBJ2-7; possibly TRBD2 for D (5 bases). Between the trimmed V and J ends, which lost 2 bases and 9 bases, there was a span of 20 bases. Germline CDR1 reads SGHAT; CDR2 reads FQDESV (reference sequence). The CDR3 runs to 15 residues. The DNA for the CDR3 is TGTGCCAGCAGCTTAAGGGAGTGGACTGCGGCTGTGCAGTACTTC. Protein: CASSLREWTAAVQYF. Filled out from reference TRBV11-1 and TRBJ2-7, the complete variable domain reads EAEVAQSPRYKITEKSQAVAFWCDPISGHATLYWYRQILGQGPELLVQFQDESVVDDSQLPKDRFSAERLKGVDSTLKIQPAELGDSAMYLCASSLREWTAAVQYFGPGTRLTVT.

For the CDR3, the DNA is TGTGCCAGTAGTATAGATCGCGGCACTGAAGCTTTCTTT. Its translation: CASSIDRGTEAFF. The chain is built from TRBV19 and TRBJ1-1; no clear D. The CDR3 runs 13 residues. Germline CDR1 is LNHDA and CDR2 is SQIVND (reference sequence). V shed 0 bases and J shed 4 bases, with 6 bases lying between them.

J is TRBJ2-7 and V is TRBV7-8; perhaps TRBD1 as D (6 bases). Looked up from germline, CDR1 is SGHVS and CDR2 is FQNEAQ. The CDR3 sequence is 14 residues long. Trimming shortened V by 2 bases and J by 6 bases, and 14 bases separated the two germline ends. CDR3 coding DNA: TGTGCCAGCAGCTTACGGCAGGGGCTTAGCGAGCAGTACTTC. Protein sequence: CASSLRQGLSEQYF.